This TCR beta chain comes out of a study of T and B cells in COVID-19 patients. BIOMED2 TRB-A/B primer pools were used in multiplex TRB PCR. TCRdb used MiXCR to reprocess the multiplex PCR reads, holding one entry per CDR3 protein. The sample lists 6,000 to 9,000 distinct CDR3 sequences, 26% seen once, with roughly 15% in the top ten. From blood, roughly 240-550 ng of genomic DNA served as TRB template. Trimming removed 2 bases from V and 10 bases from J, with 7 bases in between. Germline loops: CDR1 SGHNT, CDR2 YYREEE (reference sequence). The CDR3 is 12 amino acids. Material: blood. The sequence derives from a human donor with active COVID-19. The rearrangement links TRBV5-4 to TRBJ1-6; D is uncertain. The CDR3 DNA sequence: TGTGCCAGCAGCTTTTGGGCGTCACCCCTCCACTTT. Its protein is CASSFWASPLHF.